Detailed here is one TCR beta chain. Antigen specificity is unknown. The data originate from a study of Graves' ophthalmopathy and Graves' hyperthyroidism. The germline CDR1 and CDR2 sequences are MNHEY and SVGEGT. The V and J ends lost 0 bases and 2 bases respectively, with 8 bases between them. The CDR3 is 15 amino acids. Ophthalmopathy-affected donors exhibited moderate-to-severe activity, CAS ≥3, NOSPECS ≥4, and duration under 3 months. Other autoimmune diseases, uncontrolled infections, pregnancy or lactation led to the exclusion of patients. Findings of the study overall: With a specificity of 72.22% and a sensitivity of about 71%, the model predicted ophthalmopathy progression. Among expanded thyroid clonotypes above 0.001 frequency, most also occurred in blood.

Amplifying from RNA transcripts, the study obtained TCR beta CDR3 regions. Following a first-round RT-PCR that used HTBI primers, a second-round multiplex PCR was carried out. TCRdb re-analysed the multiplex PCR reads in MiXCR, keeping a single row per CDR3 protein. This sample has 150,000 to 200,000 distinct CDR3 sequences, with approximately 40% found just once. This receptor was obtained from a man younger than 45 with Graves' ophthalmopathy. Material for sequencing was peripheral blood. This sequence joins TRBV6-2 or TRBV6-3 and TRBJ1-5; unclear D gene. The CDR3 bases are TGTGCCAGCAGTTACTCATACGGTGGCAATCAGCCCCAGCATTTT. This sequence encodes CASSYSYGGNQPQHF.